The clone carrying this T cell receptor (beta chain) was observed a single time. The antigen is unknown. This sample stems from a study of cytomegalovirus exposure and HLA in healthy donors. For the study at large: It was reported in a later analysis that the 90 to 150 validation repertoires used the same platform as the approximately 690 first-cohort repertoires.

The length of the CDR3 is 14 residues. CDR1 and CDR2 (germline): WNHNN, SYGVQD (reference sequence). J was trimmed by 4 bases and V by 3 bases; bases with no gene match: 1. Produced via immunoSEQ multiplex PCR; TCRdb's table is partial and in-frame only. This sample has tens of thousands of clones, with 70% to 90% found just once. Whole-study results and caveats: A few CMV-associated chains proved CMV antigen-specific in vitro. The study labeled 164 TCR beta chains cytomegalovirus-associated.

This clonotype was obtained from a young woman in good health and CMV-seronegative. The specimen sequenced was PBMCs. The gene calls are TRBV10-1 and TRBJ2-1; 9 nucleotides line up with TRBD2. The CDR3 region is CASSELAGYNEQFF. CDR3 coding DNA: TGCGCCAGCAGTGAACTAGCGGGTTACAATGAGCAGTTCTTC.